This T cell receptor (beta chain) was documented in a study of regulatory T cells in long-lasting Graves disease. CDR3-region Arm-PCR and iRepertoire HTBI primers produced the TCR beta libraries. TCRdb used MiXCR to reprocess the multiplex PCR reads, holding one entry per CDR3 protein. The profile shows a few hundred thousand distinct CDR3 sequences, approximately 15% of them singletons. This clonotype was detected only a few times. Germline V gene data show CDR1 as SEHNR and CDR2 as FQNEAQ (reference sequence). This CDR3 is 13 amino acids long. The V segment lost 5 bases and the J segment 5 bases; nucleotides outside the gene matches: 3. Time point meaning: newly diagnosed GD, antithyroid drugs for less than 3 months. Scientists built the TCR library using RNA that was extracted from PBMCs. A further study also used this sample, focusing on T cells in Graves' hyperthyroidism and ophthalmopathy.

This chain links TRBV7-9 with TRBJ2-1; TRBD1 agrees at 7 bases. The material sequenced was peripheral blood mononuclear cells (PBMCs), taken at new diagnosis, from a patient treated with antithyroid drugs. The receptor's source is a man between 35 and 55 years old with Graves disease. The CDR3 nucleotides read TGTGCCAGCAGCGTACAGGGGAACAATGAGCAGTTCTTC. Translation: CASSVQGNNEQFF.